Listed below are T cell receptor beta chains from one sample, sequenced in a study of beta chain features in type 1 diabetes. The repertoire was sequenced with immunoSEQ multiplex PCR; TCRdb's copy has only in-frame clones and lacks some. The sample records 330,000 or so clones, 11% to 15% being singletons. Sequenced input: central memory CD4+ T cells from blood. The source is a man aged 25 to 40 in good health. The CDR3 runs from the conserved cysteine through the conserved F or W. D genes are given only for firm matches. Clone size is stated in some rows and not others, as once, few, many or a class when expanded.

J,D,size,V,DNA,CDR3
TRBJ1-1,-,few,TRBV5-3,TGTGCCAGCACGCCGGGCGGCGCGGCTTTCTTT,CASTPGGAAFF
TRBJ2-1,TRBD2,-,TRBV29-1,TGCAGCGTTAGGGTAGCGGGAGGGCCGGGTGAGCAGTTCTTC,CSVRVAGGPGEQFF
TRBJ2-5,-,many,TRBV25-1,TGTGCCAGCAGTGAGGATGTCCTGTACCAAGAGACCCAGTACTTC,CASSEDVLYQETQYF
TRBJ2-7,-,few,TRBV29-1,TGCAGCGTTGACCAGGGGCAAGCCTACGAGCAGTACTTC,CSVDQGQAYEQYF
TRBJ2-1,TRBD2,-,TRBV5-4,TGTGCCAGCAGCTTGTTCGGGACTAGGCGAGGTGAGCAGTTCTTC,CASSLFGTRRGEQFF
TRBJ2-2,-,-,TRBV10-2,TGCGCCAGCAGCCCCCAGGTTACCGGGGAGCTGTTTTTT,CASSPQVTGELFF
TRBJ1-1,TRBD1,-,TRBV6-1,TGTGCCAGCAGTGAGCGACAGGGGGCAGCTTTCTTT,CASSERQGAAFF
TRBJ2-1,-,few,TRBV7-8,TGTGCCAGCAGTCGGACAGGCGGGGATGAGCAGTTCTTC,CASSRTGGDEQFF
TRBJ2-5,TRBD2,-,TRBV7-3,TGTGCCAGCAGCTTAGCGACGGGACTAGCTCAAGAGACCCAGTACTTC,CASSLATGLAQETQYF
TRBJ1-1,-,many,TRBV30,TGTGCCTGGAGTTCCGGGCTGTTGAACACTGAAGCTTTCTTT,CAWSSGLLNTEAFF
TRBJ2-1,TRBD2,few,TRBV10-2,TGCGCCAGCAATCCTAGCGGCTCCTACAATGAGCAGTTCTTC,CASNPSGSYNEQFF
TRBJ2-3,-,few,TRBV18,TGTGCCAGCTCATTCGAACAGCGGTTCTCTAGCACAGATACGCAGTATTTT,CASSFEQRFSSTDTQYF
TRBJ1-5,-,-,TRBV5-5,TGTGCCAGCAGCTTGGGAATCGTCAATCAGCCCCAGCATTTT,CASSLGIVNQPQHF
TRBJ2-2,-,-,TRBV9,TGTGCCAGCAGCGTGAGCGTCACCGGGGAGCTGTTTTTT,CASSVSVTGELFF
TRBJ2-5,TRBD1,-,TRBV19,TGTGCCAGTAGTACAGGGGGTTTCAGGGAGACCCAGTACTTC,CASSTGGFRETQYF
TRBJ2-1,-,-,TRBV11-2,TGTGCCAGCAGCTTAGATCATAGGTTAAGCGCTGAGCAGTTCTTC,CASSLDHRLSAEQFF
TRBJ1-2,-,-,TRBV5-1,TGCGCCAGCAGCTTGTTGGGGGAGGGTTCGGACTATGGCTACACCTTC,CASSLLGEGSDYGYTF
TRBJ1-1,-,-,TRBV19,TGTGCCAGTAGTATGACAGGTAACATGAACACTGAAGCTTTCTTT,CASSMTGNMNTEAFF
TRBJ1-5,TRBD1,-,TRBV7-2,TGTGCCAGCAGCCTATGGACAGGGGCCAATCAGCCCCAGCATTTT,CASSLWTGANQPQHF
TRBJ2-1,-,-,TRBV6-5,TGTGCCAGCAGTTCCGCCGGGTTGGGCTACAATGAGCAGTTCTTC,CASSSAGLGYNEQFF
TRBJ2-1,-,-,TRBV9,TGTGCCAGCAGCGGGGGGACCTTCAATGAGCAGTTCTTC,CASSGGTFNEQFF
TRBJ2-5,-,-,TRBV9,TGTGCCAGCAGCCCGCCTGTTAGTGGGGGAAAAGAGACCCAGTACTTC,CASSPPVSGGKETQYF
TRBJ2-5,TRBD2,-,TRBV2,TGTGCCAGCAGTCCTTCGACTAGCAGGTCAGAGACCCAGTACTTC,CASSPSTSRSETQYF
TRBJ2-3,-,few,TRBV5-4,TGTGCCAGCAGCTTAGGGAAGACACCAGATACGCAGTATTTT,CASSLGKTPDTQYF
TRBJ2-7,-,few,TRBV29-1,TGCAGCTTCAACCCTAGGGGCTGTACGGACTTC,CSFNPRGCTDF
TRBJ2-5,-,-,TRBV11-3,TGTGCCAGCACCTCGACGGGGACCCAGTACTTC,CASTSTGTQYF
TRBJ2-3,-,-,TRBV18,TGTGCCAGCTCACCACCGGTGGGCACAGATACGCAGTATTTT,CASSPPVGTDTQYF
TRBJ2-7,TRBD2,-,TRBV5-1,TGCGCCAGCAGCCCCCACCCGACTAGCGGGGGGAACGAGCAGTACTTC,CASSPHPTSGGNEQYF
TRBJ1-2,-,-,TRBV7-9,TGTGCCAGCAGCGACGGGAGAGCTAACTATGGCTACACCTTC,CASSDGRANYGYTF
TRBJ1-1,-,many,TRBV10-3,TGTGCCATCAGTGAGTCCGGACAGTTGAACACTGAAGCTTTCTTT,CAISESGQLNTEAFF
TRBJ2-2,-,-,TRBV4-1,TGCGCCAGCAGCCCCGCCGGGGAGCTGTTTTTT,CASSPAGELFF
TRBJ1-2,-,-,TRBV27,TGTGCCAGCAGTTCGCAGGGATTCGGTCGGAACTATGGCTACACCTTC,CASSSQGFGRNYGYTF
TRBJ2-6,-,few,TRBV9,TGTGCCAGCAGCGTAGGGACCCTAGGGGCCAACGTCCTGACTTTC,CASSVGTLGANVLTF
TRBJ2-3,TRBD2,many,TRBV10-3,TGTGCCATCAGCCCCGGGGGGGCCGCCACAGATACGCAGTATTTT,CAISPGGAATDTQYF
TRBJ1-2,-,-,TRBV25-1,TGTGCCAGCAGTGGTACAGGGATTGGCTACACCTTC,CASSGTGIGYTF
TRBJ1-1,-,many,TRBV29-1,TGCAGCGCAGGGGTTACGGAAGCTTTCTTT,CSAGVTEAFF
TRBJ1-2,TRBD1,few,TRBV6-5,TGTGCCAGCAGTTCGCAGACAGGGGACTATGGCTACACCTTC,CASSSQTGDYGYTF
TRBJ2-5,-,-,TRBV7-6,TGTGCCAGCAGCTTAGGGGGGATGGAGACCCAGTACTTC,CASSLGGMETQYF
TRBJ1-1,-,few,TRBV6-5,TGTGCCAGCAGCCTTTACGACCTCAACACTGAAGCTTTCTTT,CASSLYDLNTEAFF
TRBJ2-3,TRBD2,few,TRBV7-2,TGTGCCAGCAGCGCTGGGACTAGCGGGACAGATACGCAGTATTTT,CASSAGTSGTDTQYF
TRBJ1-2,TRBD1,few,TRBV25-1,TGTGCCAGCAGTAGTACAGGGGAATATGGCTACACCTTC,CASSSTGEYGYTF
TRBJ2-1,-,few,TRBV7-8,TGTGCCAGCAGCTTTGGACTACGCGAGCAGTTCTTC,CASSFGLREQFF